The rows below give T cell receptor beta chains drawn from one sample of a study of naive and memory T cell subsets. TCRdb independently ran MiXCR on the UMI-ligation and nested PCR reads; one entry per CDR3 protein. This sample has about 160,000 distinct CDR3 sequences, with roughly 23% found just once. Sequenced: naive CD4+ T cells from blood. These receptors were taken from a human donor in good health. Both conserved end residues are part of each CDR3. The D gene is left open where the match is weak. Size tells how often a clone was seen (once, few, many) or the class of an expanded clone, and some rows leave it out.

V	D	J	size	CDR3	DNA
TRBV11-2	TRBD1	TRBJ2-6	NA	CASSSHRGRLPSGANVLTF	TGTGCCAGCAGCTCCCACAGGGGGCGCTTACCCTCTGGGGCCAACGTCCTGACTTTC
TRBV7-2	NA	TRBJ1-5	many	CASRAQTGAQPQHF	TGTGCCAGCAGAGCACAGACGGGGGCTCAGCCCCAGCATTTT
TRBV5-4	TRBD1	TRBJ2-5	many	CASSLGQGGSNQYF	TGTGCCAGCAGCTTGGGACAGGGGGGTAGTAACCAGTACTTC
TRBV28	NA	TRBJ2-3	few	CASSNTPWENSTDTQYF	TGTGCCAGCAGTAACACCCCTTGGGAGAATAGCACAGATACGCAGTATTTT
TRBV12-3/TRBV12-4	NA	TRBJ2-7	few	CASSRGLQYEQYF	TGTGCCAGCAGTAGGGGGTTGCAATACGAGCAGTACTTC
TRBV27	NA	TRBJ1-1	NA	CASRWTRNTEAFF	TGTGCCAGCAGATGGACGAGGAACACTGAAGCTTTCTTT
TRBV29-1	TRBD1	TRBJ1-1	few	CSVEKGARTEAFF	TGCAGCGTTGAAAAGGGGGCAAGGACTGAAGCTTTCTTT
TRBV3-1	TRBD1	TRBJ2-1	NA	CASSQGSQGAYEQFF	TGTGCCAGCAGCCAGGGGTCACAGGGGGCCTATGAGCAGTTCTTC
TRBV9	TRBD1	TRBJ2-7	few	CASSVGDRGFYEQYF	TGTGCCAGCAGCGTAGGAGACAGGGGCTTCTACGAGCAGTACTTC
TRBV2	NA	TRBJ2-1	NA	CASITGAGDYNEQFF	TGTGCCAGCATTACGGGGGCCGGTGACTACAATGAGCAGTTCTTC
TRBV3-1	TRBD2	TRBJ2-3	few	CASSRLAGQSDTQYF	TGTGCCAGCAGCCGACTAGCGGGACAGTCAGATACGCAGTATTTT
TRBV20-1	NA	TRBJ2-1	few	CSARDRLAYNEQFF	TGCAGTGCTAGAGATCGTTTAGCTTACAATGAGCAGTTCTTC